The 18 T cell receptor beta chains below were found in one sample sequenced in a study of T cell repertoires in cytomegalovirus infection. TCRdb fed the reads into MiXCR, producing one record per CDR3 protein. The sample consists of 200,000 to 300,000 distinct CDR3 sequences, roughly an eighth of them appearing once. Sequencing used PBMCs. The receptors originated from a human donor in good health (CMV status not recorded). Some clones in this sample may be carry-over from other donors' samples.

The chain joins TRBV29-1 to TRBJ1-5; D remains ambiguous. Trimming took off 4 bases at V and 0 bases at J, with 16 bases between the two ends. Germline values: CDR1 SQVTM, CDR2 ANQGSEA. The CDR3 has 16 residues. The CDR3 coding sequence is TGCAGCGTTGGCGCCGGATTGTCTGATAGCAATCAGCCCCAGCATTTT. Protein: CSVGAGLSDSNQPQHF. Drawing the rest from reference TRBV29-1 and TRBJ1-5, the complete variable domain is SAVISQKPSRDICQRGTSLTIQCQVDSQVTMMFWYRQQPGQSLTLIATANQGSEATYESGFVIDKFPISRPNLTFSTLTVSNMSPEDSSIYLCSVGAGLSDSNQPQHFGDGTRLSIL.

This chain's CDR3 is CASTPEWATGNEQFF. As DNA, the CDR3 is TGTGCCAGCACCCCGGAATGGGCGACGGGCAATGAGCAGTTCTTC. The chain joins TRBV6-1 to TRBJ2-1, with D uncertain. Trimming removed 7 bases at V and 6 bases at J, with 19 bases between. The germline gives CDR1 MNHNS, CDR2 SASEGT. This CDR3 contains 15 residues.

This clonotype was recorded a few times. The V and J genes are TRBV27 and TRBJ2-1; D is uncertain. In germline, CDR1 is MNHEY, CDR2 SMNVEV (reference sequence). The V end was cut by 6 bases, the J end by 9 bases, with 12 bases between. This CDR3 contains 12 residues. CDR3 DNA: TGTGCCAGCAGGCTCTGGTCCTCTGAGCAGTTCTTC. Translation gives CASRLWSSEQFF.

This clonotype was picked up many times. The chain carries TRBV5-1 and TRBJ2-7; 8 positions agree with TRBD1. CDR1 is SGHRS, CDR2 YFSETQ, per germline. V lost 5 bases, J lost 1 base, and 5 bases stayed unmatched. The CDR3 has 14 residues. This CDR3 reads CASSSGTGSYEQYF. The CDR3 DNA reads TGCGCCAGCAGTTCCGGGACAGGATCCTACGAGCAGTACTTC.

The chain carries TRBV6-2 or TRBV6-3 and TRBJ2-3, with 7 positions matching TRBD2. V lost 4 bases to trimming and J lost 2 bases; unmatched junction nucleotides: 9. Germline CDR1 is MNHEY and CDR2 is SVGEGT. This CDR3 has 16 amino acids. DNA for the CDR3: TGTGCCAGCAGTTCTCGGACTAGAGGGGTCACAGATACGCAGTATTTT. Its protein is CASSSRTRGVTDTQYF.

There are a few counts of this clonotype. The chain couples TRBV28 to TRBJ2-4; TRBD1 is a possible D gene (6 bases). CDR3 length: 15 residues. The germline CDR1 and CDR2 sequences are MDHEN and SYDVKM. V shed 4 bases and J shed 0 bases, with 10 bases lying between them. DNA for the CDR3: TGTGCCAGCAGTTCGCTAGGGGGAGCCAAAAACATTCAGTACTTC. This sequence encodes CASSSLGGAKNIQYF.

The CDR3 DNA is TGTGCCAGCAGTGCGAGCGGGGGCACCTACGAGCAGTACTTC. Amino acids: CASSASGGTYEQYF. The chain has TRBV28 and TRBJ2-7; 8 positions match TRBD2. CDR1 and CDR2 (germline): MDHEN, SYDVKM. Trimming removed 5 bases from V and 2 bases from J; junction bases left unmatched: 5. This CDR3 is built from 14 residues.

About this clonotype: Mismatch with germline at one junction end may stem from a read error. The chain uses TRBV6-6 and TRBJ2-1; possibly TRBD1 or TRBD2 for D (5 bases each). In germline, CDR1 is MNHNY, CDR2 SVGAGI (reference sequence). CDR3 length: 15 residues. The CDR3 DNA reads as TGTGCCAGCAGTCCCCCCGGGACGAACGACAAAGAGCAGTTCTTC. It encodes CASSPPGTNDKEQFF.

The chain is built from TRBV11-1 and TRBJ2-1; 10 bases line up with TRBD1. After removal of 5 bases from V and 9 bases from J, the junction contained 4 bases not matched to a gene. Per the germline V gene, CDR1 is SGHAT and CDR2 is FQDESV (reference sequence). The CDR3 is made up of 13 amino acids. The CDR3 sequence: CASSRDRGGEQFF. Written as DNA, the CDR3 is TGTGCCAGCAGCCGGGACAGGGGAGGTGAGCAGTTCTTC.

This sequence joins TRBV29-1 and TRBJ1-5; tentative D call: TRBD1 (5 bases). The V gene lost 6 bases and the J gene lost 0 bases, with 15 bases spanning the gap. Germline CDR1 reads SQVTM; CDR2 reads ANQGSEA. This CDR3 spans 15 amino acids. The CDR3 nucleotides are TGCAGCGTGTGGGACCCCTCTTATAGCAATCAGCCCCAGCATTTT. The encoded protein is CSVWDPSYSNQPQHF.

This clonotype came up many times. The chain employs TRBV6-1 and TRBJ2-1; 7 bases are a match to TRBD2. After removal of 8 bases from V and 2 bases from J, the junction contained 3 bases not matched to a gene. Per germline, CDR1 MNHNS and CDR2 SASEGT. The CDR3 consists of 13 residues. CDR3 DNA: TGTGCCAGCTCGGCGGGGGCCTACAATGAGCAGTTCTTC. This encodes CASSAGAYNEQFF.

This clonotype was seen only a few times. V usage is TRBV7-4 and J usage is TRBJ1-2; D gene unclear. Trimming stripped 3 bases from V and 4 bases from J, with 12 bases between. Germline assignment: CDR1 SGHVT and CDR2 SQSDAQ. This CDR3 is 14 amino acids long. CDR3 protein: CASSFTDGVYGYTF. CDR3 in DNA: TGTGCCAGCAGCTTTACAGATGGAGTCTATGGCTACACCTTC.

The chain combines TRBV20-1 with TRBJ1-1, with D possibly being TRBD1 (5 bases). CDR3 length: 15 amino acids. Trimming stripped 3 bases from V and 4 bases from J, with 18 bases between. Germline V gene lookup returns CDR1 DFQATT and CDR2 SNEGSKA (reference sequence). The CDR3 sequence: CSARGYGAAATEAFF. The CDR3 DNA follows: TGCAGTGCTAGGGGGTACGGGGCGGCGGCCACTGAAGCTTTCTTT.

The table lists this clonotype with a few counts. This chain connects TRBV11-2 to TRBJ2-5; possibly TRBD2 for D (6 bases). Germline V lookup: CDR1 SGHAT, CDR2 FQNNGV. Trimming left V 4 bases short and J 5 bases short, with 20 bases between. This CDR3 region has 16 residues. This CDR3 reads CASSSQRAPMGETQYF. CDR3 DNA sequence: TGTGCCAGCAGCTCACAGCGGGCTCCGATGGGTGAGACCCAGTACTTC.

This clonotype appeared many times. V gene TRBV7-8 combines with J gene TRBJ1-1, with 8 bases lining up with TRBD1. Germline V CDR1 and CDR2: SGHVS, FQNEAQ. The CDR3 spans 15 residues. Trimming at V came to 5 bases and at J to 1 base, leaving 6 bases not matched to a gene. Written as DNA, the CDR3 is TGTGCCAGCAGCCAACGGACAGGGTCGAACACTGAAGCTTTCTTT. This sequence encodes CASSQRTGSNTEAFF.

This clonotype appeared a few times. This sequence joins TRBV29-1 and TRBJ2-1, with D maybe TRBD2 (6 bases). Germline V gene lookup returns CDR1 SQVTM and CDR2 ANQGSEA. V was pared by 7 bases and J by 6 bases, with 13 bases between. CDR3 length: 12 residues. CDR3 sequence: CSGGLGSNEQFF. CDR3 nucleotides: TGCAGCGGGGGACTTGGTTCCAATGAGCAGTTCTTC.

The chain employs TRBV5-1 and TRBJ1-1; D is undetermined. The V and J ends lost 4 bases and 4 bases respectively, with 17 bases between them. The germline V gene encodes CDR1 SGHRS and CDR2 YFSETQ. The CDR3 has 15 amino acids. In nucleotides, the CDR3 is TGCGCCAGCAGCGGGAGCCCTTGGGGTCGCACTGAAGCTTTCTTT. Its protein product is CASSGSPWGRTEAFF. Based on the CDR3 plus reference TRBV5-1 and TRBJ1-1, the full variable domain is KAGVTQTPRYLIKTRGQQVTLSCSPISGHRSVSWYQQTPGQGLQFLFEYFSETQRNKGNFPGRFSGRQFSNSRSEMNVSTLELGDSALYLCASSGSPWGRTEAFFGQGTRLTVV.

This sequence joins TRBV18 and TRBJ2-7; no firm D call. The CDR3 sequence is 13 residues long. Trimming cost V 6 bases and J 7 bases, with 16 bases left between them. Germline CDR1 is KGHSH and CDR2 is LQKENI. The CDR3 loop reads CASSSDFLGEQYF. The CDR3 DNA follows: TGTGCCAGCTCCTCGGATTTCCTGGGAGAGCAGTACTTC.